Below, 2 T cell receptor beta chains from the same sample are listed, as sequenced in a study of radiation and T cells in renal cell carcinoma. Clones were read by immunoSEQ multiplex PCR, and TCRdb kept only the in-frame ones, dropping some. The sample shows under 20,000 clones, about 60% of them seen only once. The treatment: 15 Gy SBRT to primary tumor, nephrectomy 4 weeks later. Source: tumor tissue, taken from a patient whose treatment included radiotherapy and nephrectomy. These receptor sequences come from a woman between 70 and 85 years old with renal cell carcinoma.

The J gene is TRBJ2-1, the V gene TRBV4-2, with D uncertain. The V end lost 0 bases, the J end lost 6 bases, and 3 bases lay between the germline ends. This CDR3 comprises 12 residues. Germline lookup yields CDR1 LGHNA and CDR2 YNFKEQ. The CDR3 nucleotides are TGTGCCAGCAGCCAAGAGGTCAATGAGCAGTTCTTC. This encodes CASSQEVNEQFF.

This clone has a single count. The chain recombines TRBV5-1 with TRBJ2-1, with D hard to call. Germline-derived CDR1 and CDR2 are SGHRS and YFSETQ. Trimming shortened V by 0 bases and J by 5 bases, and 9 bases separated the two germline ends. The CDR3 consists of 14 residues. This chain's CDR3 is CASSLGDDNNEQFF. For the CDR3, the DNA is TGCGCCAGCAGCTTGGGAGACGATAACAATGAGCAGTTCTTC. Combining the CDR3 with reference TRBV5-1 and TRBJ2-1 gives the whole variable domain KAGVTQTPRYLIKTRGQQVTLSCSPISGHRSVSWYQQTPGQGLQFLFEYFSETQRNKGNFPGRFSGRQFSNSRSEMNVSTLELGDSALYLCASSLGDDNNEQFFGPGTRLTVL.